The 21 T cell receptor beta chains presented below share a single source sample, sequenced in a study of shared clonotypes between healthy human individuals. The protocol was immunoSEQ multiplex PCR, while the TCRdb copy is restricted to in-frame clones and leaves out a portion. The top ten hold about 0.11% of the sample, which has 550,000 to 750,000 clones, 95% seen once. Positive CCR7 selection of CD45RO-negative cells yielded the naive CD8 cells, and terminally differentiated effector memory CD45RA+ cells were excluded. Sequences were obtained from naive CD8+ T cells sorted from blood. All receptors come from a woman under 40 in good health.

The genes are TRBV5-8 and TRBJ2-5; no firm D call. This CDR3 has 14 residues. Germline-derived CDR1 and CDR2 are SGHTS and YDEGEE. Trimming removed 4 bases at V and 1 base at J, with 11 bases between. CDR3 in DNA: TGTGCCAGCAGCACCACGGAACTCCAAGAGACCCAGTACTTC. Amino acid sequence: CASSTTELQETQYF.

The rearrangement uses TRBV2 and TRBJ2-7; 10 nucleotides align to TRBD2. CDR3 length: 16 amino acids. Germline V CDR1 and CDR2: SNHLY, FYNNEI. V shed 8 bases, J shed 0 bases, and the junction held 10 bases outside the gene matches. CDR3 region: CASCLGGTSASYEQYF. For the CDR3, the DNA is TGTGCCAGCTGCCTAGGGGGGACTAGCGCCTCCTACGAGCAGTACTTC. Full variable domain (missing parts from reference TRBV2 and TRBJ2-7): EPEVTQTPSHQVTQMGQEVILRCVPISNHLYFYWYRQILGQKVEFLVSFYNNEISEKSEIFDDQFSVERPDGSNFTLKIRSTKLEDSAMYFCASCLGGTSASYEQYFGPGTRLTVT.

CDR3 sequence reads: CASSPLGTDEQYF. In DNA form, the CDR3 reads TGTGCCAGCAGCCCTCTCGGTACCGACGAGCAGTACTTC. V usage is TRBV7-7 and J usage is TRBJ2-7; D is uncertain. Germline-derived CDR1 and CDR2 are SSHAT and FNYEAQ (reference sequence). CDR3 length: 13 residues. Trimming left V 5 bases short and J 5 bases short, with 13 bases between.

The rearrangement uses TRBV27 and TRBJ2-7, with 7 bases lining up with TRBD2. Germline trimming cut 0 bases from V and 3 bases from J; bases unmatched to any gene: 8. This CDR3 is built from 16 residues. Germline loops: CDR1 MNHEY, CDR2 SMNVEV (reference sequence). The CDR3 spells CASSLSLGEGFYEQYF. In DNA, the CDR3 is TGTGCCAGCAGTTTATCGTTGGGGGAGGGTTTCTACGAGCAGTACTTC.

The table lists this clone with a few counts. The chain links TRBV4-1 to TRBJ1-2; 9 positions match TRBD1. Trimming cost V 10 bases and J 6 bases; bases outside gene matches: 6. This CDR3 has 12 amino acids. CDR1 is MGHRA, CDR2 YSYEKL, per germline. This CDR3 reads CATSGTGNGYTF. The CDR3 nucleotides are TGCGCCACCTCCGGGACAGGGAATGGCTACACCTTC.

For the CDR3, the DNA is TGTGCCAGCAGTTCCGTCAGCGGGAGTGAGCAGTTCTTC. Its protein is CASSSVSGSEQFF. J is TRBJ2-1 and V is TRBV28, with 8 nucleotides matching TRBD2. Losses at the gene ends were 4 bases for V and 9 bases for J; bases not matched to a gene: 5. This CDR3 comprises 13 residues. The germline V gene encodes CDR1 MDHEN and CDR2 SYDVKM.

CDR3 amino acids: CASRAPAYQETQYF. The CDR3 nucleotides are TGTGCCAGCAGGGCCCCGGCGTACCAAGAGACCCAGTACTTC. The chain employs TRBV2 and TRBJ2-5; D gene unclear. The CDR3 is made up of 14 amino acids. CDR1 SNHLY and CDR2 FYNNEI come from the germline V gene. V was shortened by 6 bases and J by 0 bases, with 11 bases between the two germline ends.

This chain uses TRBV7-3 with TRBJ2-5, with D hard to call. This CDR3 is 15 amino acids long. V was trimmed by 1 base and J by 2 bases, leaving 11 bases between them. Germline lookup yields CDR1 SGHTA and CDR2 FQGTGA. As DNA, the CDR3 is TGTGCCAGCAGCTTAATTGAAGGCCCACAAGAGACCCAGTACTTC. This codes for CASSLIEGPQETQYF.

This clone was detected only once. The genes are TRBV28 and TRBJ2-5; 13 nucleotides line up with TRBD2. The V and J ends lost 6 bases and 9 bases, in that order; junction bases with no gene match: 10. This CDR3 spans 15 amino acids. In germline, CDR1 is MDHEN, CDR2 SYDVKM. The CDR3 reads CASSHGVTSGRSQYF. The CDR3, as DNA: TGTGCCAGCAGCCACGGCGTGACTAGCGGGAGGTCCCAGTACTTC.

This chain uses TRBV30 with TRBJ2-2; 9 bases are shared with TRBD2. V lost 1 base, J lost 0 bases, and 9 bases stayed unmatched. The CDR3 is 18 amino acids. In germline, CDR1 is GTSNPN, CDR2 SVGIG (reference sequence). CDR3: CAWSGVSGRPPNTGELFF. The CDR3 DNA reads TGTGCCTGGAGTGGGGTTAGCGGGAGACCACCGAACACCGGGGAGCTGTTTTTT.

The chain joins TRBV5-6 to TRBJ2-3; D is perhaps TRBD2 (6 bases). This CDR3 is built from 15 residues. V was clipped by 4 bases and J by 0 bases, with 12 bases between them. Germline CDR1 SGHDT, CDR2 YYEEEE. CDR3 nucleotides: TGTGCCAGCAGCCACCCGGGGGTAAGCACAGATACGCAGTATTTT. It codes for CASSHPGVSTDTQYF.

The chain has TRBV2 and TRBJ2-7; D remains ambiguous. Germline V lookup: CDR1 SNHLY, CDR2 FYNNEI. The CDR3 is 12 residues long. The V gene lost 8 bases and the J gene lost 6 bases, with 14 bases spanning the gap. The CDR3 DNA sequence: TGTGCCAGCGACGCGAAGGGTTCCGAGCAGTACTTC. Translating it yields CASDAKGSEQYF.

This clone was observed a handful of times. The chain combines TRBV27 with TRBJ1-5; D unclear. The CDR3 has 12 residues. CDR1 MNHEY and CDR2 SMNVEV come from the germline V gene (reference sequence). The V and J ends lost 10 bases and 0 bases respectively, with 7 bases between them. The CDR3 DNA follows: TGTGCCACAGGCGATAGCAATCAGCCCCAGCATTTT. Its protein product is CATGDSNQPQHF.

This chain's CDR3 is CASSPWAGSGNTIYF. For the CDR3, the DNA is TGTGCCAGCAGCCCGTGGGCAGGGTCTGGAAACACCATATATTTT. This rearrangement joins TRBV7-6 to TRBJ1-3; perhaps TRBD1 as D (5 bases). Germline CDR1 and CDR2: SGHVS and FNYEAQ. Trimming removed 5 bases from V and 1 base from J, with 12 bases in between. The CDR3 loop spans 15 amino acids.

This chain uses TRBV5-6 with TRBJ2-2, with 8 bases aligning to TRBD2. This CDR3 is 15 amino acids long. From germline, CDR1 is SGHDT and CDR2 YYEEEE. V gave up 6 bases and J gave up 1 base; unmatched junction bases: 5. The CDR3 loop is CASTWGLENTGELFF. CDR3 DNA sequence: TGTGCCAGCACCTGGGGACTAGAGAACACCGGGGAGCTGTTTTTT. Variable domain in full (rest from reference TRBV5-6 and TRBJ2-2): DAGVTQSPTHLIKTRGQQVTLRCSPKSGHDTVSWYQQALGQGPQFIFQYYEEEERQRGNFPDRFSGHQFPNYSSELNVNALLLGDSALYLCASTWGLENTGELFFGEGSRLTVL.

Comments on this clone: Other DNA sequences in this sample translate to the same CDR3. V is TRBV27 and J is TRBJ1-1, with no clear D. The CDR3 runs 11 residues. V lost 4 bases to trimming and J lost 5 bases, with 5 bases between them. Per the germline V gene, CDR1 is MNHEY and CDR2 is SMNVEV (reference sequence). CDR3 sequence (DNA): TGTGCCAGCAGTTCTGGGACTGAAGCTTTCTTT. Its translation: CASSSGTEAFF.

The rearrangement links TRBV9 to TRBJ1-1, with D unresolved. There are 14 residues in the CDR3. The V and J ends lost 4 bases and 7 bases respectively, with 17 bases between them. The germline V gene has CDR1 SGDLS and CDR2 YYNGEE. In nucleotides, the CDR3 is TGTGCCAGCAGCCCTGAGGACGGCCCCGGTGAAGCTTTCTTT. Translation gives CASSPEDGPGEAFF.

This chain links TRBV27 with TRBJ2-2; 10 bases match TRBD1. Germline V lookup: CDR1 MNHEY, CDR2 SMNVEV (reference sequence). This CDR3 region has 14 residues. Losses at the gene ends were 10 bases for V and 6 bases for J; bases not matched to a gene: 8. CDR3 loop: CATRTGGIAGELFF. DNA of the CDR3: TGTGCCACCAGGACAGGGGGAATCGCCGGGGAGCTGTTTTTT.

The chain couples TRBV27 to TRBJ2-5, with a tentative D call TRBD2 (6 bases). TRBJ2-7 matches the DNA end more closely, so the J call is doubtful. Germline assignment: CDR1 MNHEY and CDR2 SMNVEV (reference sequence). The CDR3 contains 13 residues. CDR3 region: CASRLGSLNEQYF. DNA of the CDR3: TGTGCCAGCAGACTCGGGAGTCTGAACGAGCAGTACTTC.

The chain couples TRBV11-2 to TRBJ2-7, with D perhaps matching TRBD2 (6 bases). The CDR3 is 17 amino acids. Trimming removed 1 base at V and 1 base at J, with 17 bases between. The germline V gene has CDR1 SGHAT and CDR2 FQNNGV. The CDR3 here is CASSLVAVGGPSYEQYF. For the CDR3, the DNA is TGTGCCAGCAGCTTAGTCGCGGTGGGAGGCCCTTCCTACGAGCAGTACTTC.

CDR3 protein: CASSSTLNTEAFF. In DNA form, the CDR3 reads TGTGCCAGCAGTTCGACATTGAACACTGAAGCTTTCTTT. This chain joins TRBV13 and TRBJ1-1; the D is unclear. Looked up from germline, CDR1 is PRHDT and CDR2 is FYEKMQ (reference sequence). This CDR3 spans 13 amino acids. Trimming shortened V by 6 bases and J by 0 bases, and 8 bases separated the two germline ends.